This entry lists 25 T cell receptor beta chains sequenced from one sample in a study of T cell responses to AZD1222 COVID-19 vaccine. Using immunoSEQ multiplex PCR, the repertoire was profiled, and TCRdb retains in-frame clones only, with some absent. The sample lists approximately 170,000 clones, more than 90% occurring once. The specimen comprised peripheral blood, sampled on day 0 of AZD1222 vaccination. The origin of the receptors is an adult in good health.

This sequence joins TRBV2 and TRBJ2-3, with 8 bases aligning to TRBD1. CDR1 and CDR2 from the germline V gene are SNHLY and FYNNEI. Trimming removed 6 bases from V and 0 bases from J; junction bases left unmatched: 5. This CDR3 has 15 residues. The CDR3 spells CASRLRQGSTDTQYF. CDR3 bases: TGTGCCAGCAGACTTAGACAGGGGAGCACAGATACGCAGTATTTT.

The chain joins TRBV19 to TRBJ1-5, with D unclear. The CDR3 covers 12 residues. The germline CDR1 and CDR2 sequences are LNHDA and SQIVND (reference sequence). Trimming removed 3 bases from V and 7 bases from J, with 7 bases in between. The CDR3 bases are TGTGCCAGTAGTATCCGGGGACAGCCCCAGCATTTT. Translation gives CASSIRGQPQHF.

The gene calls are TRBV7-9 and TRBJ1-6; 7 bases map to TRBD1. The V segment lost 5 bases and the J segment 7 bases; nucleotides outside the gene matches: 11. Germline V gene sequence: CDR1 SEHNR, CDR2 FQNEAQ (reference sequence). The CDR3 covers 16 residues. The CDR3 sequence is CASSQGQLLQNSPLHF. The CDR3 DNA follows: TGTGCCAGCAGCCAGGGACAGCTTCTGCAAAATTCACCCCTCCACTTT.

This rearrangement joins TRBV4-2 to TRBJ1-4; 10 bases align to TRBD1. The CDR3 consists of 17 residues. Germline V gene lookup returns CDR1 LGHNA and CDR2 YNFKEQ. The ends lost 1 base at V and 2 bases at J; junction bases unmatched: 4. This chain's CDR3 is CASSQAGTGATNEKLFF. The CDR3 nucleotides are TGTGCCAGCAGCCAAGCCGGGACAGGGGCGACTAATGAAAAACTGTTTTTT.

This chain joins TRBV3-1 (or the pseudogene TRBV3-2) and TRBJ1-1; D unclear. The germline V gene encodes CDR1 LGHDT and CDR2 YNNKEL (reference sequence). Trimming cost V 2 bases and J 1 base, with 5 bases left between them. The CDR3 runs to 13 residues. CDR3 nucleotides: TGTGCCAGCAGCCAAAGAGAGAACACTGAAGCTTTCTTT. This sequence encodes CASSQRENTEAFF.

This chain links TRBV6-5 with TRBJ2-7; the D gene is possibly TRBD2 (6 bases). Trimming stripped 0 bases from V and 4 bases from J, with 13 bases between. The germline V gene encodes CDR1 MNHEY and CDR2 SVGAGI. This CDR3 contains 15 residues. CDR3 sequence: CASSYSFGGKYEQYF. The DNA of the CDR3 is TGTGCCAGCAGTTACTCTTTTGGCGGGAAATACGAGCAGTACTTC.

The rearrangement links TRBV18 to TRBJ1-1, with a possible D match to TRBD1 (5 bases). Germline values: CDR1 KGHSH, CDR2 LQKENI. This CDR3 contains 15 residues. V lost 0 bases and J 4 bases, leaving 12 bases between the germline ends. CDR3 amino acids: CASSPPEGQSTEAFF. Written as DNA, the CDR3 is TGTGCCAGCTCACCACCGGAGGGGCAGAGCACTGAAGCTTTCTTT.

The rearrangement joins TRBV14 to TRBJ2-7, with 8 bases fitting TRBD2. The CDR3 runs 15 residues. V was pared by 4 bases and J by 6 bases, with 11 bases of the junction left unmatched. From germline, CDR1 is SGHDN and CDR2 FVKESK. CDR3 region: CASSPRREGPGEQYF. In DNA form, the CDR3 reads TGTGCCAGCAGCCCCCGCCGGGAGGGTCCGGGCGAGCAGTACTTC.

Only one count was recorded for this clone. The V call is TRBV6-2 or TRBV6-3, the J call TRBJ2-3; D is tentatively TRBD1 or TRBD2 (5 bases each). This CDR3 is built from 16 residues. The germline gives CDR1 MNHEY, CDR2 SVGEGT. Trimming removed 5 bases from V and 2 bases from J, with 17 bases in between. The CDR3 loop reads CASSRLRVGTTDTQYF. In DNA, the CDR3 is TGTGCCAGCAGTCGCTTGAGGGTGGGGACCACAGATACGCAGTATTTT.

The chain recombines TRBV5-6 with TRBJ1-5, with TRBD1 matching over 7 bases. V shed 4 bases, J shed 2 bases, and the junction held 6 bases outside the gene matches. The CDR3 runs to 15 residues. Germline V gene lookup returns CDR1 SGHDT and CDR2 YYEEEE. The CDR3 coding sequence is TGTGCCAGCAGCGAGACAGGGTCCGGCAATCAGCCCCAGCATTTT. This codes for CASSETGSGNQPQHF. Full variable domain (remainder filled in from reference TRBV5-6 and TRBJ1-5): DAGVTQSPTHLIKTRGQQVTLRCSPKSGHDTVSWYQQALGQGPQFIFQYYEEEERQRGNFPDRFSGHQFPNYSSELNVNALLLGDSALYLCASSETGSGNQPQHFGDGTRLSIL.

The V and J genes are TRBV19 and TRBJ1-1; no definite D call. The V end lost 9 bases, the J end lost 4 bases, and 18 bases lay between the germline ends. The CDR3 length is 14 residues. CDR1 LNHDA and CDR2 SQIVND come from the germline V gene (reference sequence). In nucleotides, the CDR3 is TGTGCCAGCAGGCCAGGAGGCCGGGGCACTGAAGCTTTCTTT. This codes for CASRPGGRGTEAFF.

CDR3 in DNA: TGCGCCAGCAGCCACTCGGGGCCGAGTAGCGCTGAAGCTTTCTTT. Amino acids: CASSHSGPSSAEAFF. The V and J genes are TRBV5-1 and TRBJ1-1, with D perhaps TRBD1 (5 bases). The CDR3 is 15 amino acids. V shed 4 bases and J shed 6 bases, with 19 bases lying between them. Germline V gene sequence: CDR1 SGHRS, CDR2 YFSETQ.

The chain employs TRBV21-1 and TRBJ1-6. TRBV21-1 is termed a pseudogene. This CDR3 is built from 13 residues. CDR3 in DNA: TGTGCCAGCAGCAACGGGGATAATTCACCCCTCCACTTT. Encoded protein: CASSNGDNSPLHF.

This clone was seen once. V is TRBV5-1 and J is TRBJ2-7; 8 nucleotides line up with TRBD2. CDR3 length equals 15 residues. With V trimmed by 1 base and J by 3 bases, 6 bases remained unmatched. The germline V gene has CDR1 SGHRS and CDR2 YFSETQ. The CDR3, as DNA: TGCGCCAGCAGCTTGAGCGGGAGAGCAGGCTACGAGCAGTACTTC. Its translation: CASSLSGRAGYEQYF.

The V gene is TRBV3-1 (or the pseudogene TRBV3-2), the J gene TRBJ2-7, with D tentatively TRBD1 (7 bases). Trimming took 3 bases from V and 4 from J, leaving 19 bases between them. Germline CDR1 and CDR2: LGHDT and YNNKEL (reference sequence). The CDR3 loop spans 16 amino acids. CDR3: CASSHAMGAGGYEQYF. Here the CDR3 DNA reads TGTGCCAGCAGCCACGCCATGGGGGCAGGGGGGTACGAGCAGTACTTC.

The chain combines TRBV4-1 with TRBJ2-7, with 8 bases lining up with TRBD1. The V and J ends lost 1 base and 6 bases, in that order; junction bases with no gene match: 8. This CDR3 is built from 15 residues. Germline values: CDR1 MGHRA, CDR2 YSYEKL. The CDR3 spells CASSQGGTGFGEQYF. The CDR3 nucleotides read TGCGCCAGCAGCCAAGGAGGGACAGGTTTCGGCGAGCAGTACTTC.

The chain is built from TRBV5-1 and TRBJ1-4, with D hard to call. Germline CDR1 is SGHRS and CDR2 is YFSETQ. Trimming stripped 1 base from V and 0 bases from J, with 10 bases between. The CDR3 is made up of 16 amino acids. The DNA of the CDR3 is TGCGCCAGCAGCTTGAACGGAGGACCAACTAATGAAAAACTGTTTTTT. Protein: CASSLNGGPTNEKLFF.

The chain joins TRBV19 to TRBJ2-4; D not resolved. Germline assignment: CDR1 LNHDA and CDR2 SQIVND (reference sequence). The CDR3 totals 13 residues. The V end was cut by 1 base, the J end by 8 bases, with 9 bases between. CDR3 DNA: TGTGCCAGTAGTATAGGTCGAAGAGACATTCAGTACTTC. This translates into CASSIGRRDIQYF.

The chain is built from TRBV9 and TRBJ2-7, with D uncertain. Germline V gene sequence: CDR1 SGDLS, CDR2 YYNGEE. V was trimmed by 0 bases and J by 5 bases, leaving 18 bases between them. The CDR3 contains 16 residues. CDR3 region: CASSVVRMASSDEQYF. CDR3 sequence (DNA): TGTGCCAGCAGCGTAGTCCGGATGGCGTCTTCCGACGAGCAGTACTTC.

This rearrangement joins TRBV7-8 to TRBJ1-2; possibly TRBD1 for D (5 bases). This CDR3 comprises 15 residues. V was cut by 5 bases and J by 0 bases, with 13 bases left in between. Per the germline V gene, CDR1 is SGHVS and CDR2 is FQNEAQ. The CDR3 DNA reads TGTGCCAGCAGCGCGCACAGGCTACCTAACTATGGCTACACCTTC. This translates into CASSAHRLPNYGYTF. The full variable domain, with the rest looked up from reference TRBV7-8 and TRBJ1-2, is GAGVSQSPRYKVAKRGQDVALRCDPISGHVSLFWYQQALGQGPEFLTYFQNEAQLDKSGLPSDRFFAERPEGSVSTLKIQRTQQEDSAVYLCASSAHRLPNYGYTFGSGTRLTVV.

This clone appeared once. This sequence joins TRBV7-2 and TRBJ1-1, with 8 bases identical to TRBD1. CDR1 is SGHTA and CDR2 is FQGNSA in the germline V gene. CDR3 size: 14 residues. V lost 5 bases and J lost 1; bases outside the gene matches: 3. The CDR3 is CASSGDRPNTEAFF. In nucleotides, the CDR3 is TGTGCCAGCAGCGGGGACAGGCCGAACACTGAAGCTTTCTTT. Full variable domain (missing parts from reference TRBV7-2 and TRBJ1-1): GAGVSQSPSNKVTEKGKDVELRCDPISGHTALYWYRQSLGQGLEFLIYFQGNSAPDKSGLPSDRFSAERTGGSVSTLTIQRTQQEDSAVYLCASSGDRPNTEAFFGQGTRLTVV.

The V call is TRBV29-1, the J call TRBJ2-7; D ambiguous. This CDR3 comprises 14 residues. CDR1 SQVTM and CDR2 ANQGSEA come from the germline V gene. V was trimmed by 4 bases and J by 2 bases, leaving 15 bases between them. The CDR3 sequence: CSVVWVGLPYEQYF. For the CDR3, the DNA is TGCAGCGTTGTGTGGGTAGGCCTTCCCTACGAGCAGTACTTC.

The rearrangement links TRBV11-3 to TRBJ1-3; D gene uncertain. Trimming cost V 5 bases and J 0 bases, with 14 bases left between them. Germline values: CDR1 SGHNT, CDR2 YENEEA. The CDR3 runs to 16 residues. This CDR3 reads CASSPSRRLSGNTIYF. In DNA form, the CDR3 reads TGTGCCAGCAGCCCTTCCCGGAGGCTCTCTGGAAACACCATATATTTT.

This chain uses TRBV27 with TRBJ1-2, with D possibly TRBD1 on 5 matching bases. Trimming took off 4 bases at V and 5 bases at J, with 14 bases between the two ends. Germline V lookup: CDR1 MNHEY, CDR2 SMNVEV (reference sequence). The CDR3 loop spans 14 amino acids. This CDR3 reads CASSSRDGPYGYTF. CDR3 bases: TGTGCCAGCAGTTCCCGGGACGGACCGTATGGCTACACCTTC.

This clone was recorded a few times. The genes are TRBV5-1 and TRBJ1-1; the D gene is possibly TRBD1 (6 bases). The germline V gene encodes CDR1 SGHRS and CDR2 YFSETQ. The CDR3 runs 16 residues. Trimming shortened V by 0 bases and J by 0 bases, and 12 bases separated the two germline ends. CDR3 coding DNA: TGCGCCAGCAGCTTGGTTTTGGGGACAATGAACACTGAAGCTTTCTTT. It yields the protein CASSLVLGTMNTEAFF.